This TCR beta chain comes out of a study of T cells in Graves' hyperthyroidism and ophthalmopathy. The germline CDR1 and CDR2 sequences are SEHNR and FQNEAQ (reference sequence). V gave up 2 bases and J gave up 7 bases, with 14 bases separating them. The CDR3 loop spans 15 amino acids. Those with hyperthyroidism were 18 to 65 years old, newly diagnosed, and ill for under 2 months. Authors of the study amplified TCR beta CDR3 regions from RNA transcripts. HTBI primers were employed in a first-round RT-PCR of the TCR CDR3. From the multiplex PCR reads, TCRdb called clonotypes with MiXCR, one entry per CDR3 protein. The sample yields about 740,000 distinct CDR3 sequences, 14% seen once.

The sample was blood. This clonotype was sampled from a woman between 18 and 29 years old with Graves' hyperthyroidism. The rearrangement links TRBV7-9 to TRBJ1-4; D is possibly TRBD1 (5 bases). The CDR3 coding sequence is TGTGCCAGCAGCTTAAAAGCCGGGGGAGGTGAAAAACTGTTTTTT. Its translation is CASSLKAGGGEKLFF.